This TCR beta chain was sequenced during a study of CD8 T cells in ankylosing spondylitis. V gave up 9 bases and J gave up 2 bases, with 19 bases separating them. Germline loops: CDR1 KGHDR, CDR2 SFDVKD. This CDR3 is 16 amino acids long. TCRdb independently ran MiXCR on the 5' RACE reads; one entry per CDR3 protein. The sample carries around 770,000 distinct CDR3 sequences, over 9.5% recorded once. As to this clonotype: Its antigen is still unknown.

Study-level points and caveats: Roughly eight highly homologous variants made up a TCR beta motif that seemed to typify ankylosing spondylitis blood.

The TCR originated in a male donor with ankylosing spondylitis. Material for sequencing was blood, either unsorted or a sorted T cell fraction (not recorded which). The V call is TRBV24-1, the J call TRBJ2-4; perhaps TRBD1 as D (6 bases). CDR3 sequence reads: CATRRWGPSPKNIQYF. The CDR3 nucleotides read TGTGCCACCCGCAGGTGGGGGCCCTCTCCCAAAAACATTCAGTACTTC.